This TCR beta chain was profiled in a study of OX40 agonist ivuxolimab in advanced cancers. The wider study: Patients were dosed with the agonistic anti-OX40 (CD134) antibody ivuxolimab. General study results and limits: CD4+ and CD8+ blood T cells expanded clonally by week 6 at 0.1 to 3.0 mg/kg.

Profiled with immunoSEQ multiplex PCR; TCRdb holds only in-frame clones, not every one. The sample includes 45,000 to 65,000 clones, over 75% seen only once; the top ten take roughly 6%. This clone has just one count. Its antigen is still unknown. Cycle 7 day 1, cycle 4 day 1, and baseline were the timepoints at which blood was sampled. In germline, CDR1 is SGHRS, CDR2 YFSETQ. The CDR3 is 15 residues long. V gave up 0 bases and J gave up 1 base, with 8 bases separating them. The source is an adult with an advanced solid tumor such as melanoma, head and neck, liver or kidney cancer. Sequencing used CD4+ or CD8+ T cells sorted from blood, obtained in a trial of the OX40 agonist ivuxolimab. V usage is TRBV5-1 and J usage is TRBJ1-5; possibly TRBD1 for D (5 bases). CDR3 DNA: TGCGCCAGCAGCTTGGGGGGGTCGAGCAATCAGCCCCAGCATTTT. Encoded protein: CASSLGGSSNQPQHF.